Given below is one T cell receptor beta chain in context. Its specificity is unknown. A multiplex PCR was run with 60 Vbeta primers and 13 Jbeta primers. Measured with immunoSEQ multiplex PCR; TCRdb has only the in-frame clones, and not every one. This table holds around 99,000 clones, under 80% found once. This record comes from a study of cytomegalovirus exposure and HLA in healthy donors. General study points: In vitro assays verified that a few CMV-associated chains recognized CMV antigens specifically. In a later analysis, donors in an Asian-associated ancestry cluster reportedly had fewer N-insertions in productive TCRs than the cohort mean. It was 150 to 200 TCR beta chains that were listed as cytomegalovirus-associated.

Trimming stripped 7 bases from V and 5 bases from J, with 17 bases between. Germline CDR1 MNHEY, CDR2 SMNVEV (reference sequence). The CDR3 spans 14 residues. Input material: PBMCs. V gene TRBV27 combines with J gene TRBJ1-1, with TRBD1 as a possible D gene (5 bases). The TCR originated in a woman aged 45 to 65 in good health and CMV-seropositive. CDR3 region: CASTPFGGGTEAFF. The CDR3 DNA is TGTGCCAGCACCCCATTTGGGGGGGGGACTGAAGCTTTCTTT.